The sequence of this TCR beta chain was determined in a study of T-cell memory formation after mild COVID-19. TCRdb fed the 5' RACE reads into MiXCR, producing one record per CDR3 protein. Of some 150,000 distinct CDR3 sequences listed, about 19% are singletons. Trimming cost V 6 bases and J 0 bases; bases outside gene matches: 3. The germline gives CDR1 SGHRS, CDR2 YFSETQ. The length of the CDR3 is 15 residues. This clonotype was obtained from an adult woman who had mild COVID-19 (a few samples of this study predate the infection). Cell type and time point are not known. Specimen: PBMCs or a T cell subset sorted from them (not recorded which). This chain joins TRBV5-1 and TRBJ2-5, with TRBD2 matching 12 bases. For the CDR3, the DNA is TGCGCCAGCAAAGGGACTAGCGGGTACCAAGAGACCCAGTACTTC. This sequence encodes CASKGTSGYQETQYF.